The present entry profiles one TCR beta chain with its context. Its matching antigen is unknown. The data were obtained in a study of PD-L1 blockade in urothelial cancer. Study details: T cell content in blood samples showed a median of 141,255. Study-level findings and limits: At the 3-week point, tumor-associated blood clones expanded more in durable-benefit patients.

Time point indicated: pretreatment peripheral blood. Each individual provided 1 to 8 samples (taken pretreatment and on-treatment). Germline CDR1 and CDR2: SGDLS and YYNGEE. The CDR3 loop spans 14 amino acids. The V end lost 0 bases, the J end lost 5 bases, and 12 bases lay between the germline ends. What went into each PCR as a spike was synthetic TCR analog templates. The protocol was immunoSEQ multiplex PCR, while the TCRdb copy is restricted to in-frame clones and leaves out a portion. The sample lists about 81,000 clones, around four fifths occurring once. This clonotype was obtained from a man aged 40-55 years with urothelial cancer. Specimen: PBMCs, collected around atezolizumab (anti-PD-L1) treatment. This chain joins TRBV9 and TRBJ2-7, with TRBD1 as a possible D gene (5 bases). The CDR3 is CASSVAQEFHEQYF. In nucleotides, the CDR3 is TGTGCCAGCAGCGTAGCACAGGAATTCCACGAGCAGTACTTC.